This T cell receptor (beta chain) is drawn from a study of blood T cell repertoires in COVID-19. Overall study context: Samples of COVID-19 (acute and convalescent) were obtained from the United States, Italy and Spain.

The CDR3 spans 13 residues. V was clipped by 3 bases and J by 4 bases, with 8 bases between them. CDR1 LNHDA and CDR2 SQIVND come from the germline V gene (reference sequence). Assay used: immunoSEQ multiplex PCR; TCRdb lists only in-frame clones, some missing. The sample consists of 400,000 to 450,000 clones, 75% to 90% of them appearing once. The chain combines TRBV19 with TRBJ2-3; a possible D gene is TRBD2 (5 bases). What was sequenced was peripheral blood. The receptor comes from a woman aged 40-49 years with COVID-19, enrolled during active disease. CDR3 bases: TGTGCCAGTAGTATTTTGAGGGCAGATACGCAGTATTTT. Translating gives CASSILRADTQYF.